These 26 T cell receptor beta chains came from one sample sequenced in a study of T cells after yellow fever vaccination. In TCRdb, the 5' RACE reads were re-called with MiXCR into one record per CDR3 protein. The sample comprises about 240,000 distinct CDR3 sequences, 6.9% of which are singletons, and about 0.85% rests with the top ten. The specimen comprised CD4+ T cells sorted from PBMCs, sampled 15 days after the yellow fever booster vaccination. All receptors come from a man aged 25 to 40 who received the YFV17D yellow fever vaccine.

This clonotype was seen at least ten times. The chain uses TRBV5-1 and TRBJ2-1, with D possibly matching TRBD1 (5 bases). Trimming removed 3 bases at V and 2 bases at J, with 12 bases between. CDR3 length: 15 amino acids. Germline V gene sequence: CDR1 SGHRS, CDR2 YFSETQ. As DNA, the CDR3 is TGCGCCAGCAGCTCCCGACAGCCTACCTACAATGAGCAGTTCTTC. It is translated as CASSSRQPTYNEQFF.

The J gene is TRBJ1-1, the V gene TRBV5-1; D is unclear. Germline V gene data show CDR1 as SGHRS and CDR2 as YFSETQ. CDR3 length: 13 amino acids. V dropped 0 bases and J dropped 1 base, with 4 bases sitting between them. The CDR3 sequence: CASSLERNTEAFF. The CDR3 nucleotides are TGCGCCAGCAGCTTGGAGAGGAACACTGAAGCTTTCTTT.

Many counts were recorded for this clonotype. CDR3 nucleotides: TGTGCCAGCTCACCAGAGGGGTCGTATGATTCACCCCTCCACTTT. Encoded protein: CASSPEGSYDSPLHF. This rearrangement joins TRBV18 to TRBJ1-6; D perhaps matches TRBD1 (5 bases). Germline-derived CDR1 and CDR2 are KGHSH and LQKENI. The CDR3 covers 15 residues. V was cut by 2 bases and J by 8 bases, with 13 bases left in between.

Only a few counts were recorded for this clonotype. This chain uses TRBV20-1 with TRBJ2-1; no clear D. V was clipped by 0 bases and J by 2 bases, with 17 bases between them. This CDR3 is 17 amino acids long. The germline gives CDR1 DFQATT, CDR2 SNEGSKA (reference sequence). CDR3 sequence reads: CSARDPSTRLAYNEQFF. In nucleotides, the CDR3 is TGCAGTGCTAGAGATCCTTCGACGAGGCTGGCCTACAATGAGCAGTTCTTC.

In DNA, the CDR3 is TGTGCCAGCTCACCACCACTAGCGGGAGGGCCCGAGCAGTACTTC. Protein sequence: CASSPPLAGGPEQYF. This chain connects TRBV18 to TRBJ2-7; TRBD2 matches at 13 bases. CDR1 is KGHSH, CDR2 LQKENI, per germline. The CDR3 has 15 amino acids. V was clipped by 0 bases and J by 6 bases; unmatched bases: 2. Based on the CDR3 plus reference TRBV18 and TRBJ2-7, the full variable domain is NAGVMQNPRHLVRRRGQEARLRCSPMKGHSHVYWYRQLPEEGLKFMVYLQKENIIDESGMPKERFSAEFPKEGPSILRIQQVVRGDSAAYFCASSPPLAGGPEQYFGPGTRLTVT.

This clonotype was seen a handful of times. The V call is TRBV20-1, the J call TRBJ2-4, with TRBD1 identical over 10 bases. The CDR3 is 15 amino acids. The germline V gene encodes CDR1 DFQATT and CDR2 SNEGSKA (reference sequence). Trimming removed 5 bases from V and 2 bases from J; junction bases left unmatched: 6. CDR3: CSAPSGQGTKNIQYF. For the CDR3, the DNA is TGCAGTGCTCCTTCGGGACAGGGGACCAAAAACATTCAGTACTTC.

This clonotype was observed a handful of times. This chain connects TRBV11-2 to TRBJ2-6; TRBD2 agrees at 8 bases. CDR1 and CDR2 from the germline V gene are SGHAT and FQNNGV. J was trimmed by 0 bases and V by 5 bases; bases with no gene match: 9. This CDR3 contains 18 residues. DNA of the CDR3: TGTGCCAGCAGCGCGAGCGGGAGTTTTTTCTCTGGGGCCAACGTCCTGACTTTC. Translating gives CASSASGSFFSGANVLTF.

This chain joins TRBV6-5 and TRBJ2-6; maybe TRBD1 (6 bases). The CDR3 sequence is 15 residues long. The germline V and J ends were trimmed by 3 bases and 4 bases, with 10 bases remaining between them. The germline V gene encodes CDR1 MNHEY and CDR2 SVGAGI. The CDR3 sequence: CASSYWGRGANVLTF. Here the CDR3 DNA reads TGTGCCAGCAGTTATTGGGGGCGGGGGGCCAACGTCCTGACTTTC.

This rearrangement joins TRBV3-1 to TRBJ2-1; D gene ambiguous. V was cut by 4 bases and J by 10 bases, with 8 bases left in between. The CDR3 is made up of 11 amino acids. Germline CDR1 and CDR2: LGHDT and YNNKEL (reference sequence). The CDR3: CASSRADEQFF. The CDR3 region has the DNA TGTGCCAGCAGCCGGGCTGACGAGCAGTTCTTC.

The genes are TRBV2 and TRBJ1-3; the D is unclear. This CDR3 spans 16 amino acids. CDR1 is SNHLY, CDR2 FYNNEI, per germline. The V gene lost 6 bases and the J gene lost 0 bases, with 15 bases spanning the gap. CDR3 nucleotide sequence: TGTGCCAGCAGACGACATGACGGAATCTCTGGAAACACCATATATTTT. Translation gives CASRRHDGISGNTIYF.

In its sample, this clonotype was seen many times. J is TRBJ2-5 and V is TRBV2; no clear D. Germline loops: CDR1 SNHLY, CDR2 FYNNEI. CDR3 length: 12 amino acids. V was cut by 5 bases and J by 7 bases, with 11 bases left in between. The CDR3 here is CASSPVLRTQYF. CDR3 DNA sequence: TGTGCCAGCAGTCCAGTTCTCAGGACCCAGTACTTC.

As for this clonotype: Germline and junction disagree at one end, which may indicate a read error. The chain combines TRBV7-9 with TRBJ1-1; D remains ambiguous. CDR1 is SEHNR, CDR2 FQNEAQ, per germline (reference sequence). The CDR3 is made up of 13 amino acids. The CDR3 loop reads CASCLQFNTEAFF. CDR3 nucleotide sequence: TGTGCCAGCTGCTTGCAATTTAACACTGAAGCTTTCTTT.

This clonotype was seen at least ten times. The CDR3, as DNA: TGCGCCAGCAGCTTGACAGTAAACACCGGGGAGCTGTTTTTT. Its protein is CASSLTVNTGELFF. V is TRBV5-1 and J is TRBJ2-2; D is ambiguous. In germline, CDR1 is SGHRS, CDR2 YFSETQ. The CDR3 has 14 residues. With 1 base removed from V and 2 bases from J, the gap between germline ends came to 6 bases.

This chain connects TRBV27 to TRBJ2-7, with TRBD1 identical over 8 bases. Trimming at V came to 7 bases and at J to 7 bases, leaving 12 bases not matched to a gene. CDR1 MNHEY and CDR2 SMNVEV come from the germline V gene (reference sequence). The CDR3 runs to 14 residues. The CDR3: CASKWDRTSTEQYF. The DNA of the CDR3 is TGTGCCAGCAAATGGGACAGGACCTCTACAGAGCAGTACTTC.

This clonotype was counted between two and nine times. The chain recombines TRBV20-1 with TRBJ2-3; 7 bases line up with TRBD2. The germline CDR1 and CDR2 sequences are DFQATT and SNEGSKA (reference sequence). The CDR3 covers 16 residues. J gave up 3 bases and V 4 bases, and 13 bases lay outside the gene matches. CDR3 sequence: CSANQRDWGKTDTQYF. Here the CDR3 DNA reads TGCAGTGCTAACCAGCGGGATTGGGGAAAAACAGATACGCAGTATTTT.

This clonotype was counted a few times. The gene calls are TRBV30 and TRBJ2-3; no definite D call. The germline V gene encodes CDR1 GTSNPN and CDR2 SVGIG (reference sequence). The CDR3 length is 14 residues. V gave up 4 bases and J gave up 2 bases, with 13 bases separating them. The CDR3 nucleotides read TGTGCCTGGACTGGTATGCCCCCCACAGATACGCAGTATTTT. It translates to CAWTGMPPTDTQYF.

V usage is TRBV29-1 and J usage is TRBJ2-1, with D unresolved. Trimming left V 5 bases short and J 3 bases short, with 17 bases between. Germline values: CDR1 SQVTM, CDR2 ANQGSEA. The CDR3 has 15 residues. This CDR3 reads CSVPWSTANYNEQFF. The CDR3 DNA reads TGCAGCGTTCCTTGGTCAACTGCAAACTACAATGAGCAGTTCTTC.

This clonotype was observed at least ten times. In DNA, the CDR3 is TGTGCCAGCAGCACCGGGACCACTAGCGGGAAGGAATACAATGAGCAGTTCTTC. The encoded protein is CASSTGTTSGKEYNEQFF. The chain joins TRBV21-1 to TRBJ2-1; the table assigns TRBD2, which was not confirmed against the DNA. TRBV21-1 is given as a pseudogene. There are 18 residues in the CDR3.

This chain joins TRBV9 and TRBJ2-3; a possible D gene is TRBD1 (7 bases). There are 17 residues in the CDR3. Germline V gives CDR1 SGDLS, CDR2 YYNGEE. The V and J ends lost 6 bases and 1 base respectively, with 21 bases between them. The CDR3 nucleotides read TGTGCCAGCAACCACCCCAGGGGGGCAAGACGCACAGATACGCAGTATTTT. Translating gives CASNHPRGARRTDTQYF. Complete variable domain (other parts from reference TRBV9 and TRBJ2-3): DSGVTQTPKHLITATGQRVTLRCSPRSGDLSVYWYQQSLDQGLQFLIQYYNGEERAKGNILERFSAQQFPDLHSELNLSSLELGDSALYFCASNHPRGARRTDTQYFGPGTRLTVL.

This clonotype was observed a few times. The chain joins TRBV19 to TRBJ2-5, with D unclear. This CDR3 spans 13 amino acids. In germline, CDR1 is LNHDA, CDR2 SQIVND (reference sequence). With 8 bases removed from V and 2 bases from J, the gap between germline ends came to 12 bases. CDR3 sequence reads: CASRLTPQETQYF. In DNA form, the CDR3 reads TGTGCCAGTCGGCTAACACCTCAAGAGACCCAGTACTTC. The full variable domain, rest sourced from reference TRBV19 and TRBJ2-5, is DGGITQSPKYLFRKEGQNVTLSCEQNLNHDAMYWYRQDPGQGLRLIYYSQIVNDFQKGDIAEGYSVSREKKESFPLTVTSAQKNPTAFYLCASRLTPQETQYFGPGTRLLVL.

This chain joins TRBV29-1 and TRBJ1-4; D ambiguous. The germline CDR1 and CDR2 sequences are SQVTM and ANQGSEA. This CDR3 contains 13 residues. V was clipped by 6 bases and J by 4 bases, with 12 bases between them. The chain's CDR3 is CSVLAHDNEKLFF. The CDR3 DNA follows: TGCAGCGTCCTAGCACACGATAATGAAAAACTGTTTTTT.

Details on this clonotype: A much more abundant neighbour one base away suggests this may be a read error. The chain is built from TRBV7-2 and TRBJ2-1; 8 bases fit TRBD1. Germline lookup yields CDR1 SGHTA and CDR2 FQGNSA. The CDR3 spans 14 residues. CDR3 sequence reads: CSSSRRQGKNEQFF. The CDR3 DNA sequence: TGTTCCAGCAGCCGCAGACAGGGGAAGAATGAGCAGTTCTTC.

This chain connects TRBV5-5 to TRBJ1-1, with 9 bases matching TRBD1. The CDR3 length is 15 residues. The J segment lost 11 bases and the V segment lost 4 bases, leaving 15 bases of the junction unmatched. Germline V CDR1 and CDR2: SGHKS, YYEKEE (reference sequence). Here the CDR3 reads CASSHTAGQGFWAFF. The CDR3 DNA is TGTGCCAGCAGCCACACAGCCGGACAGGGGTTTTGGGCTTTCTTT.

This sequence joins TRBV5-1 and TRBJ2-7, with 8 bases lining up with TRBD2. The germline CDR1 and CDR2 sequences are SGHRS and YFSETQ. Losses at the gene ends were 6 bases for V and 1 base for J; bases not matched to a gene: 12. CDR3 length: 16 residues. The DNA of the CDR3 is TGCGCCAGCACACCCCTCGGGGCGGGAGGATCCTACGAGCAGTACTTC. Its protein product is CASTPLGAGGSYEQYF.

This rearrangement joins TRBV5-4 to TRBJ2-3, with a tentative D call TRBD2 (5 bases). The germline V and J ends were trimmed by 0 bases and 1 base, with 9 bases remaining between them. The CDR3 loop spans 15 amino acids. Germline CDR1 and CDR2: SGHNT and YYREEE (reference sequence). The CDR3: CASSLGFSGTDTQYF. The CDR3 nucleotides are TGTGCCAGCAGCTTGGGTTTTAGCGGCACAGATACGCAGTATTTT.

The chain couples TRBV6-2 or TRBV6-3 to TRBJ2-7; TRBD2 matches at 7 bases. The CDR3 is 14 amino acids. J gave up 4 bases and V 7 bases, and 10 bases lay outside the gene matches. Germline V gene data show CDR1 as MNHEY and CDR2 as SVGEGT. The CDR3 region is CASKITGGRYEQYF. For the CDR3, the DNA is TGTGCCAGCAAGATTACGGGAGGCCGATACGAGCAGTACTTC.